These T cell receptor beta chains were read from a single sample in a study of T cells in Graves' hyperthyroidism and ophthalmopathy. One entry per CDR3 protein results from TCRdb running MiXCR on the multiplex PCR reads. The table includes fewer than 900,000 distinct CDR3 sequences, around a sixth detected once. Sequenced material: blood. Every receptor here comes from a woman between 50 and 59 years old with Graves' hyperthyroidism that later progressed to Graves' ophthalmopathy. CDR3s include the opening cysteine and the closing phenylalanine or tryptophan. D genes are given only for firm matches. Clone size is given for some rows only: seen once, a few or many times, or a class if the clone is expanded.

abundance,d_gene,j_gene,v_gene,CDR3nt,CDR3aa
few,TRBD2,TRBJ2-7,TRBV6-2/TRBV6-3,TGTGCCAGCAGTTACTATAGCGGGGGGTCGGCCGAGCAGTACTTC,CASSYYSGGSAEQYF
.,.,TRBJ2-2,TRBV5-1,TGCGCCAGCTGGGGACCGAGCAGAGAAACCGGGGAGCTGTTTTTT,CASWGPSRETGELFF
.,TRBD1,TRBJ2-1,TRBV20-1,TGCAGTGCCCCGGGACAGTACGTGGCTGGCTACAATGAGCAGTTCTTC,CSAPGQYVAGYNEQFF
.,TRBD1,TRBJ1-2,TRBV12-5,TGTGCTAGTGCCATACAGGGGGCGCGGGGCTACACCTTC,CASAIQGARGYTF
few,.,TRBJ1-1,TRBV19,TGTGCCAGTAAAGCAGACCGAGAGAACACTGAAGCTTTCTTT,CASKADRENTEAFF
.,TRBD2,TRBJ2-1,TRBV19,TGTGCCAGTAGTACGCGCAGTAGCGGGGGAGTCTCCTACGATGAGCAGTTCTTC,CASSTRSSGGVSYDEQFF
many,.,TRBJ1-4,TRBV5-5,TGTGCCAGCAGCTTGGAGCTGGGGGCAGATGAAAAACTGTTTTTT,CASSLELGADEKLFF
many,.,TRBJ1-1,TRBV6-1,TGTGCCAGCAGTGTTGTAGAGAACACTGAAGCTTTCTTT,CASSVVENTEAFF
.,.,TRBJ2-4,TRBV7-2,TGTGCCAGCAGCACTCCGGGTCTCGAAAACATTCAGTACTTC,CASSTPGLENIQYF
.,.,TRBJ1-2,TRBV3-1,TGTGCCAGCAGCCAAGCCGAAACCTACACCTTC,CASSQAETYTF
.,.,TRBJ2-2,TRBV11-2,TGTGCCAGCACCAGGACGAACACCGGGGAGCTGTTTTTT,CASTRTNTGELFF
.,TRBD1,TRBJ1-2,TRBV7-9,TGTGCCAGCAGCTTGGGTTTAAGGGGGCCCTATGGCTACACCTTC,CASSLGLRGPYGYTF
many,.,TRBJ1-6,TRBV20-1,TGCAGTGCCGCGGGGGACAAGGGTTATAATTCACCCCTCCACTTT,CSAAGDKGYNSPLHF
.,.,TRBJ1-3,TRBV2,TGTGCCAGCAGTGAAAGGGGGGGAACAGGGCGAAACACCATATATTTT,CASSERGGTGRNTIYF
few,.,TRBJ1-2,TRBV30,TGTGCCTGGAGTGAAGGCAGGGCATCGCGGGGGCATGGCTACACCTTC,CAWSEGRASRGHGYTF
.,.,TRBJ1-5,TRBV29-1,TGCAGCGTTGAAGAGGCGGGGACCGGCAATCAGCCCCAGCATTTT,CSVEEAGTGNQPQHF
few,TRBD1,TRBJ2-4,TRBV5-1,TGCGCCAGCAGCCGCGACAGGGTTGAAAACATTCAGTACTTC,CASSRDRVENIQYF
many,.,TRBJ1-1,TRBV11-2,TGTGCCAGCAGCCCACGGACAGAGGGTCGGACTGAAGCTTTCTTT,CASSPRTEGRTEAFF
few,.,TRBJ1-4,TRBV4-2,TGTGCCAGCAGCCCCCTACTTACAGGACTAACTAATGAAAAACTGTTTTTT,CASSPLLTGLTNEKLFF
many,.,TRBJ2-6,TRBV5-1,TGCGCCAGCAGCTTGACACCTCCTGGGGCCAACGTCCTGACTTTC,CASSLTPPGANVLTF
many,.,TRBJ2-1,TRBV2,TGTGCCAGCAGTCGGGACGTACTCTCCTACAATGAGCAGTTCTTC,CASSRDVLSYNEQFF
many,.,TRBJ2-7,TRBV18,TGTGCCAGCTCACCAAACCTCTCCTACGAGCAGTACTTC,CASSPNLSYEQYF
few,.,TRBJ1-5,TRBV6-1,TGTGCCAGCAGTGAAGCAATCTTGGAGGGCAATCAGCCCCAGCATTTT,CASSEAILEGNQPQHF
many,TRBD2,TRBJ2-7,TRBV6-1,TGTGCCAGCGTTGGGGTGGGGCTAGCGGGAGCCGAGCAGTACTTC,CASVGVGLAGAEQYF
many,TRBD1,TRBJ1-2,TRBV15,TGTGCCACCAGCAGAGATCCGGGACAGGGATCCTATGGCTACACCTTC,CATSRDPGQGSYGYTF
many,TRBD2,TRBJ2-3,TRBV3-1,TGTGCCAGCAGCCAAGATCCCCTAGCGGGGTGGACGCAGTATTTT,CASSQDPLAGWTQYF
.,.,TRBJ2-7,TRBV10-3,TGTGCCATCCACCCGGAACTAGCTTTCGACGAGCAGTACTTC,CAIHPELAFDEQYF
few,.,TRBJ2-5,TRBV29-1,TGCAGCGTTGAAGGGTCAGGGGCGCAAGAGACCCAGTACTTC,CSVEGSGAQETQYF
many,TRBD2,TRBJ2-7,TRBV7-3,TGTGCCAGCAGCCATTCGGGGGGGGAGCAGTACTTC,CASSHSGGEQYF
.,.,TRBJ2-3,TRBV7-3,TGTGCCAGCTCATCCGGGGGTACCGGGGCCGGAGATACGCAGTATTTT,CASSSGGTGAGDTQYF
few,.,TRBJ1-5,TRBV4-2,TGTGCCAGCAGCATGACACTTAGCAATCAGCCCCAGCATTTT,CASSMTLSNQPQHF
few,.,TRBJ2-1,TRBV9,TGTGCCAGCAGCGTAGTCTCCTACAATGAGCAGTTCTTC,CASSVVSYNEQFF
few,TRBD1,TRBJ1-2,TRBV6-5,TGTGCCAGCAGATTATACACTTACCACAGGGGGAACTATGGCTACACCTTC,CASRLYTYHRGNYGYTF
.,.,TRBJ2-1,TRBV4-1,TGCGCCAGCAGCCACCCAATGAACAATGAGCAGTTCTTC,CASSHPMNNEQFF
few,.,TRBJ2-1,TRBV11-2,TGTGCCAGCAGCAGGGCTGGCGGGCCCTACAATGAGCAGTTCTTC,CASSRAGGPYNEQFF
.,.,TRBJ1-1,TRBV27,TGTGCCAGCAGCCGACCTAGTAGCACTGAAGCTTTCTTT,CASSRPSSTEAFF
.,TRBD1,TRBJ2-7,TRBV15,TGTGCCACCAGCAGAGGACTCGGGACAGGGGGCAACGAGCAGTACTTC,CATSRGLGTGGNEQYF
many,TRBD1,TRBJ1-1,TRBV13,TGTGCCAGCAGCGAAGGGACAGGGCGGCTGAACACTGAAGCTTTCTTT,CASSEGTGRLNTEAFF
many,.,TRBJ2-7,TRBV11-3,TGTGCCAGCAGCGCAGCAACGGGGTACGGGGGCGAGCAGTACTTC,CASSAATGYGGEQYF
.,.,TRBJ1-1,TRBV2,TGTGCCAGCACTCCCCTGGGGACTGAAGCTTTCTTT,CASTPLGTEAFF
.,TRBD1,TRBJ2-5,TRBV20-1,TGCAGTGCTAGGACAGGGGCAGGAGAGACCCAGTACTTC,CSARTGAGETQYF
.,TRBD1,TRBJ1-4,TRBV9,TGTGCCAGCAGTGGACAGGGGGAGGGCCTTGAAAAACTGTTTTTT,CASSGQGEGLEKLFF
few,TRBD1,TRBJ2-2,TRBV5-6,TGTGCCAGCATCCTCCTGACAGGGGTGAACACCGGGGAGCTGTTTTTT,CASILLTGVNTGELFF
.,.,TRBJ2-2,TRBV11-2,TGTGCCAGCACCCCTTTTTCCCTAGTGGGGTGCACCGGGGAGCTGTTTTTT,CASTPFSLVGCTGELFF
.,.,TRBJ2-2,TRBV3-1,TGTGCCAGCAGCCAAGATCGAATTGGACACACCGGGGAGCTGTTTTTT,CASSQDRIGHTGELFF
many,.,TRBJ2-7,TRBV11-3,TGTGCCAGCAGCGCCAGTACGGCGGGCGAGCAGTACTTC,CASSASTAGEQYF
many,TRBD2,TRBJ2-3,TRBV5-6,TGTGCCAGCAGCAGAGACCCGGGACTAGTTACAGATACGCAGTATTTT,CASSRDPGLVTDTQYF
.,.,TRBJ1-5,TRBV19,TGTGCCAGTAGTCCCCCAGGGGCAGGCAATCAGCCCCAGCATTTT,CASSPPGAGNQPQHF
.,.,TRBJ1-1,TRBV5-4,TGTGCCAGCAGCCCCGGGTACACGAGGAACACTGAAGCTTTCTTT,CASSPGYTRNTEAFF
many,TRBD1,TRBJ1-2,TRBV3-1,TGTGCCAGCAGCCACGAGGACAGGGGGGACGGCTACACCTTC,CASSHEDRGDGYTF
.,TRBD1,TRBJ1-6,TRBV6-1,TGTGCCAGCAGTGTACGGACAGGGAGTTCACCCCTCCACTTT,CASSVRTGSSPLHF
many,.,TRBJ1-1,TRBV13,TGTGCCAGCACCCAAAATTCTATGGCAACTGAAGCTTTCTTT,CASTQNSMATEAFF
few,.,TRBJ1-1,TRBV3-1,TGTGCCAGCATGGACAGGAACACTGAAGCTTTCTTT,CASMDRNTEAFF
.,TRBD1,TRBJ1-4,TRBV6-4,TGTGCCAGCAGAAGTTACGGGACAGGGGTTGAAAAACTGTTTTTT,CASRSYGTGVEKLFF
many,TRBD1,TRBJ1-1,TRBV7-9,TGTGCCAGCAGCTGGGGACAGGGGATGGCTGAAGCTTTCTTT,CASSWGQGMAEAFF